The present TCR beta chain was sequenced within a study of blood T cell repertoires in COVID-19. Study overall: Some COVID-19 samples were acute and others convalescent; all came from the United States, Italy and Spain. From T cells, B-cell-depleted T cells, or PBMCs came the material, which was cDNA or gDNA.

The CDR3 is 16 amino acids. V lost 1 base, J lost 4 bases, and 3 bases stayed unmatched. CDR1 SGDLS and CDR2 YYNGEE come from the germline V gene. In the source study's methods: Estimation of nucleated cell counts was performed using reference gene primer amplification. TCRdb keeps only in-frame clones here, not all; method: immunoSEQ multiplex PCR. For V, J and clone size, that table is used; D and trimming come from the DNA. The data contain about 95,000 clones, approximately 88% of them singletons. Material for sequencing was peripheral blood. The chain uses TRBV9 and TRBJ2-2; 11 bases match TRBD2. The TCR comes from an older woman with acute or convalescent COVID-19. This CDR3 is CASSVLAGGSTGELFF. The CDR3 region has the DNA TGTGCCAGCAGCGTACTAGCGGGAGGTAGCACCGGGGAGCTGTTTTTT.